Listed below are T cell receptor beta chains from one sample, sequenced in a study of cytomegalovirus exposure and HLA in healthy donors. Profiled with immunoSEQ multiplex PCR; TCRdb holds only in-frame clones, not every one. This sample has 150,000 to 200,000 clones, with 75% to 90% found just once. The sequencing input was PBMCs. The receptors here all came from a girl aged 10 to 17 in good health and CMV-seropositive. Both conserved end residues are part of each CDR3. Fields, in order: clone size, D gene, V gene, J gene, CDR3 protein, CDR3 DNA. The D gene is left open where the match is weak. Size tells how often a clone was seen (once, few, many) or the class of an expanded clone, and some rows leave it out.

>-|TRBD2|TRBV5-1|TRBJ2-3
CASTPQISGSRGDTQYF
TGCGCCAGCACCCCCCAGATAAGCGGGAGTCGGGGAGATACGCAGTATTTT
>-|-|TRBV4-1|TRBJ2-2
CASSDSRGAGELFF
TGCGCCAGCAGCGACTCCCGGGGGGCAGGGGAGCTGTTTTTT
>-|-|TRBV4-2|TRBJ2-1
CASSQVSVSSYNEQFF
TGTGCCAGCAGCCAAGTGTCGGTGAGCTCCTACAATGAGCAGTTCTTC
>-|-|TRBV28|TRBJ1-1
CASSLSAGARDTEAFF
TGTGCCAGCAGTTTATCGGCGGGGGCAAGGGACACTGAAGCTTTCTTT
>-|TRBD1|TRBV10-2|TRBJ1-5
CASRGTGPYQPQHF
TGCGCCAGCAGGGGGACAGGGCCGTATCAGCCCCAGCATTTT
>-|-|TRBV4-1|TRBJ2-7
CASSLRSSYEQYF
TGCGCCAGCAGCCTAAGGAGCTCCTACGAGCAGTACTTC
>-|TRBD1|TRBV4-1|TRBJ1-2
CASSQDRGTGISEYGYTF
TGCGCCAGCAGCCAAGATCGAGGGACAGGGATATCAGAGTATGGCTACACCTTC
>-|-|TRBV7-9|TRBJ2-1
CASSLAVGLNEQFF
TGTGCCAGCAGCCTGGCGGTGGGTCTTAATGAGCAGTTCTTC
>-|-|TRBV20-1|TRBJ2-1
CSARRGLAQFF
TGCAGTGCTAGAAGGGGGTTGGCGCAGTTCTTC
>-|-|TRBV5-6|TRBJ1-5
CASNLNRDHQPQHF
TGTGCCAGCAATCTGAACAGGGATCATCAGCCCCAGCATTTT
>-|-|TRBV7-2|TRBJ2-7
CASSLWVGHNIYEQYF
TGTGCCAGCAGCTTATGGGTAGGACATAACATCTACGAGCAGTACTTC
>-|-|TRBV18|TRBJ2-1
CASSPPSSYNEQFF
TGTGCCAGCTCACCACCTAGCTCCTACAATGAGCAGTTCTTC
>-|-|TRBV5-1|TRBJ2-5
CASSERGTETQYF
TGCGCCAGCAGCGAGAGGGGGACAGAGACCCAGTACTTC
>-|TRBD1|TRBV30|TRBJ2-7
CAWGDSPYEQYF
TGTGCCTGGGGGGACAGCCCCTACGAGCAGTACTTC
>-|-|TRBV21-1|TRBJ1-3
CASSRQTVSSGNTIYF
TGTGCCAGCAGCAGACAGACAGTAAGCTCTGGAAACACCATATATTTT
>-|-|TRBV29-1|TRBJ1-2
CSSAGEGGYTF
TGCAGCTCCGCCGGGGAGGGTGGCTACACCTTC
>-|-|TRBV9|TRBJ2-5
CASSPQVGPQETQYF
TGTGCCAGCAGCCCCCAGGTGGGCCCCCAAGAGACCCAGTACTTC
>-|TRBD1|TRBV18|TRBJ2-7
CASSDRGSPIYEQYF
TGTGCCAGCTCAGACAGGGGGTCCCCTATCTACGAGCAGTACTTC
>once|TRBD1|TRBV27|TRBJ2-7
CASSMTGGSEQYF
TGTGCCAGCAGTATGACAGGGGGTAGCGAGCAGTACTTC
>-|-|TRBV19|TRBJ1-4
CASSAGKLFF
TGTGCCAGTAGTGCAGGGAAGCTGTTTTTT